Listed below are T cell receptor beta chains from one sample, sequenced in a study of cytomegalovirus exposure and HLA in healthy donors. Sequencing was performed with immunoSEQ multiplex PCR; in TCRdb, only in-frame clones are kept and a portion is missing. The profile shows about 160,000 clones, roughly 90% of them singletons. Sample: PBMCs. The source is a woman younger than 35 in good health and CMV-seropositive. Each CDR3 is given with its conserved first and last residue. Each record gives: clone size, D gene, V gene, J gene, CDR3 length, CDR3 protein, CDR3 DNA. The D gene is left open where the match is weak. Part of the rows lack a size; the others show once, few, many or a class for expanded clones.

.	.	TRBV10-3	TRBJ2-1	16	CAIQEGPSSSYNEQFF	TGTGCCATACAGGAAGGGCCCTCAAGCTCCTACAATGAGCAGTTCTTC
.	TRBD2	TRBV6-1	TRBJ2-3	15	CASSGLAASTDTQYF	TGTGCCAGCAGTGGACTAGCGGCAAGCACAGATACGCAGTATTTT
.	TRBD2	TRBV4-1	TRBJ2-5	18	CASSQKGTSGNIQETQYF	TGCGCCAGCAGCCAAAAAGGGACTAGCGGAAACATCCAAGAGACCCAGTACTTC
.	TRBD1	TRBV2	TRBJ2-4	12	CASSGQGNIQYF	TGTGCCAGCTCAGGACAGGGTAACATTCAGTACTTC
few	TRBD2	TRBV6-1	TRBJ2-5	16	CASSERWRGRDETQYF	TGTGCCAGCAGTGAAAGGTGGCGCGGGAGGGACGAGACCCAGTACTTC
.	TRBD1	TRBV30	TRBJ2-3	14	CAWSYRGAGDTQYF	TGTGCCTGGAGTTACAGGGGGGCAGGAGATACGCAGTATTTT
.	.	TRBV30	TRBJ2-7	12	CAWTNDRHEQYF	TGTGCCTGGACGAACGACAGGCACGAGCAGTACTTC
.	TRBD1	TRBV5-1	TRBJ2-2	15	CASSSQGARTGELFF	TGCGCCAGCAGCTCGCAGGGGGCGCGAACCGGGGAGCTGTTTTTT
.	TRBD2	TRBV4-2	TRBJ2-3	17	CASSQEWAGDPTDTQYF	TGTGCCAGCAGCCAAGAGTGGGCGGGAGACCCCACAGATACGCAGTATTTT
.	.	TRBV19	TRBJ2-7	12	CASSGRLGEQYF	TGTGCCAGTAGTGGGAGATTAGGCGAGCAGTACTTC
.	.	TRBV28	TRBJ1-4	13	CASRTGPGEKLFF	TGTGCCAGCAGAACAGGGCCTGGTGAAAAACTGTTTTTT